This T cell receptor (beta chain) appears in the sequencing data of a study of T cells in women clearing cervical HPV infection. Study-level background: Women with histologically confirmed HPV16-related CIN3 or worse, 2 with invasive cancer, served as cases. Blood came at first lesion visit for cases, post-clearance for controls.

Trimming stripped 0 bases from V and 2 bases from J, with 9 bases between. Germline-derived CDR1 and CDR2 are SGHRS and YFSETQ. The CDR3 is 15 residues long. MY09/MY11 PCR detected cervical HPV DNA; dot-blot assigned genotypes. Profiling relied on immunoSEQ multiplex PCR, and the TCRdb table lists in-frame clones only, not all of them. The specimen's table records tens of thousands of clones. Overall study findings and caveats: TRBV6-7 abundance was lower in cases than controls (around 0.1% versus 0.15%).

A remark on this clone: The antigen is undetermined. The read halts 3 residues ahead of the CDR3 end, with the missing end drawn from the germline J gene.

This chain uses TRBV5-1 with TRBJ1-5, with a possible D match to TRBD1 (5 bases). This clonotype originated in a woman between 18 and 70 years old with a cervical HPV16 infection that either progressed to CIN3+ or cleared (not recorded which). The sequenced sample was blood buffy coat. The CDR3 loop reads CASSLDSGGNQPQHF. The DNA read from the CDR3 is TGCGCCAGCAGCTTGGATTCGGGGGGCAATCAGCCC.